This T cell receptor (beta chain) emerged from a study of T cell responses to AZD1222 COVID-19 vaccine (TCRdb year 2021). About the investigation overall: AZD1222 recipients with second doses at about 4 weeks or about 12 weeks were pooled, because spike-specific TCR depth and breadth did not differ between schedules. Trial participants were enrolled by age into 18-55, 56-69 and 70-plus year subgroups, with about 150, 27 and 61 TCR-sequenced participants respectively. A total of more than 230 trial participants underwent TCR sequencing, of whom approximately 200 had received two doses of AZD1222 and 26 had received two doses of the MenACWY control vaccine. General findings and caveats noted by the study authors: Because no samples from the day 14 peak response were available, repertoires could be characterized only after the peak T cell response. Spike-specific TCR breadth and depth rose significantly after two AZD1222 doses compared with day 0 and with MenACWY recipients. The 56-69-year group was small, and its depth increase did not reach significance, likely because of low power. Conclusions about previously exposed vaccinees are limited, since just 6 or 7 AZD1222 recipients were seropositive for SARS-CoV-2 at baseline. The vaccine-associated CD4 TCRs covered the entire spike protein, and the dominant responses fell in regions 160-218 and 743-854. Participants were mostly white British, with more females than males. The authors suggested clonal diversity may have been underestimated. Nearly half of unique spike-specific TCRs reportedly recognized epitopes outside regions mutated in the B.1.351 and B.1.1.7 variants.

With regard to this clone: The antigen it recognizes is unknown. There are no base qualities to consult, and no much larger clone falls within one base.

The sample's time point label, decoded: baseline before first vaccination. Samples from vaccinated people were obtained from the UK trials COV001 and COV002, which included a single-blind randomized controlled phase 2/3 trial of AZD1222 (ChAdOx1 nCoV-19) in healthy adults. For TCRbeta chain sequencing, PBMC samples were collected from trial participants at day 0 and at day 28 after the second dose. The CDR3, cysteine through phenylalanine, is 14 amino acids long. CDR3 DNA only is kept here, 42 bases in frame from base 1. As encoded in the germline V gene (reference sequence), CDR1 is MNHNY while CDR2 is SVGAGI. Trimming costs V 0 bases and J 2 bases, and their ends lie 8 bases apart. The CDR3 regions of human TCRbeta chains were subjected to immunosequencing. On the authors' methods: TCRs in the repertoires were compared against a reference library of SARS-CoV-2-specific TCRs that had been generated with the MIRA antigen-specificity platform. Breadth was defined as the fraction of unique TCRs that were SARS-CoV-2-associated, and depth was defined as the fraction of total T cells that were SARS-CoV-2-associated. Each spike-specific TCR was assigned to its reactive spike region and to a CD4 or CD8 class using the MIRA data. Log10-transformed breadth and depth values were compared by one-way ANOVA with Sidak's multiple comparisons tests. TCRdb provides this immuneACCESS table in a form limited to in-frame rearrangements. Some clones are lacking; in checked studies, under half of them reflect an unresolved V gene, and why the rest are absent is not known. V and J calls and clone size are as listed in that table; D and trimming were resolved from the DNA. The sample records approximately 94,000 clones, about 86% of which are singletons. The leading ten clones occupy 15% of the sample.

Sample: peripheral blood, taken on day 0 of AZD1222 vaccination. The V gene is TRBV6-6 and the J gene is TRBJ2-7, with the D gene call left open. This clonotype was obtained from an adult in good health. The DNA is as follows: TGTGCCAGCAGTTACTCTTCAGGAACCTACGAGCAGTACTTC. This translates into CASSYSSGTYEQYF.